This TCR beta chain was retrieved from a study of blood T cell repertoires in COVID-19. The authors' processing: It was from reference gene primer amplification that nucleated cell counts were estimated. Method: immunoSEQ multiplex PCR; TCRdb's copy keeps in-frame clones and lacks some. That table gives V, J and clone size, and the DNA gave D and trimming. The repertoire holds roughly 200,000 clones, roughly 86% seen once, with less than 3.5% in the top ten. Sequenced input: peripheral blood. This TCR came from a woman younger than 45 with active or convalescent COVID-19.

The CDR3 sequence: CASSMGRGGSYNSPLHF. DNA for the CDR3: TGTGCCAGCAGCATGGGGCGGGGGGGCTCCTATAATTCACCCCTCCACTTT. The chain links TRBV7-2 to TRBJ1-6; D is perhaps TRBD1 (5 bases). Germline assignment: CDR1 SGHTA and CDR2 FQGNSA. V dropped 5 bases and J dropped 0 bases, with 14 bases sitting between them. The CDR3 extends over 17 amino acids. Looking up the rest from reference TRBV7-2 and TRBJ1-6 gives the full variable domain: GAGVSQSPSNKVTEKGKDVELRCDPISGHTALYWYRQSLGQGLEFLIYFQGNSAPDKSGLPSDRFSAERTGGSVSTLTIQRTQQEDSAVYLCASSMGRGGSYNSPLHFGNGTRLTVT.